This T cell receptor (beta chain) comes out of a study of Graves' ophthalmopathy and Graves' hyperthyroidism. Study outcomes and limitations: In separating ophthalmopathy from stable hyperthyroidism, a 13-signature model achieved 85% to 90% sensitivity and 81.08% specificity.

Losses at the gene ends were 6 bases for V and 4 bases for J; bases not matched to a gene: 8. The CDR3 has 15 amino acids. The TCR beta CDR3 regions underwent amplification from RNA transcripts. First-round RT-PCR with HTBI primers preceded a second-round multiplex PCR. TCRdb reprocessed the multiplex PCR reads via MiXCR and lists one record per CDR3 protein. The sample yields approximately 160,000 distinct CDR3 sequences, under 45% seen once. This clonotype has a count of ten or more. The antigen is not known. Orbital computed tomography, together with clinical symptoms, serum thyroxine, TRAb and thyroid ultrasound, was used for diagnosis.

This clonotype was sampled from a man aged 25 to 40 with Graves' ophthalmopathy. V and J are TRBV12-3 or TRBV12-4 and TRBJ2-7; the match to TRBD2 covers 11 bases. The sequenced sample consisted of peripheral blood. The CDR3: CASSSGLADLYEQYF. The CDR3 DNA sequence: TGTGCCAGCAGCTCGGGACTAGCGGACCTATACGAGCAGTACTTC.